A selection of T cell receptor beta chains follows, all from one sample in a study of Tregs in tolerant kidney transplant recipients. The data were produced by immunoSEQ multiplex PCR, yet TCRdb's version contains in-frame clones alone and is incomplete. Of around 75,000 clones in the sample, about 88% were seen once. Sequenced here: CD4+ T cells from blood, sampled before the transplant. The receptors derive from a human donor who received a combined kidney and bone marrow transplant. The CDR3 runs from the conserved cysteine through the conserved F or W. Fields, in order: clone size, V gene, J gene, D gene, CDR3 protein, CDR3 DNA. A D gene is named only where the DNA matches it firmly. Clone size is stated in some rows and not others, as once, few, many or a class when expanded.

-	TRBV6-1	TRBJ2-1	-	CASSDLTRRSYNEQFF	TGTGCCAGCAGTGACCTAACTAGGCGCTCCTACAATGAGCAGTTCTTC
-	TRBV15	TRBJ2-5	-	CATSRAAFLVEETQYF	TGTGCCACCAGCAGGGCCGCCTTCCTAGTCGAAGAGACCCAGTACTTC
few	TRBV7-8	TRBJ2-7	-	CASSKQGYEQYF	TGTGCCAGCAGCAAACAGGGCTACGAGCAGTACTTC
-	TRBV28	TRBJ1-3	TRBD1	CASHRGSGNTIYF	TGTGCCAGCCACAGGGGCTCTGGAAACACCATATATTTT
-	TRBV15	TRBJ2-5	-	CATSRDPGETQYF	TGTGCCACCAGCAGAGATCCCGGGGAGACCCAGTACTTC
once	TRBV6-6	TRBJ1-5	TRBD1	CASSRGTGFNQPQHF	TGTGCCAGCAGCCGCGGGACAGGCTTCAATCAGCCCCAGCATTTT
-	TRBV29-1	TRBJ1-2	-	CSVQGNGYTF	TGCAGCGTTCAGGGGAATGGCTACACCTTC
-	TRBV4-2	TRBJ2-5	-	CASSQGYRQETQYF	TGTGCCAGCAGCCAAGGTTACAGGCAAGAGACCCAGTACTTC
-	TRBV10-3	TRBJ2-1	TRBD1	CAISGDRVSYNEQFF	TGTGCCATCAGTGGGGACAGGGTATCCTACAATGAGCAGTTCTTC
-	TRBV6-6	TRBJ2-5	TRBD2	CASSYGTSGTIETQYF	TGTGCCAGCAGTTACGGGACTAGCGGGACGATAGAGACCCAGTACTTC
-	TRBV28	TRBJ1-1	-	CASSFAGTGVNTEAFF	TGTGCCAGCAGTTTTGCAGGGACGGGGGTGAACACTGAAGCTTTCTTT
once	TRBV6-4	TRBJ2-1	-	CASLESGSSYNEQFF	TGTGCCAGCCTGGAAAGCGGGTCCTCCTACAATGAGCAGTTCTTC
-	TRBV7-2	TRBJ2-4	TRBD2	CASSLTSGRWDIQYF	TGTGCCAGCAGCTTAACTAGCGGGAGGTGGGACATTCAGTACTTC
-	TRBV4-3	TRBJ1-2	-	CASSQVGGNYGYTF	TGCGCCAGCAGCCAAGTGGGGGGGAACTATGGCTACACCTTC
-	TRBV6-1	TRBJ2-2	-	CASSEAGLGANTGELFF	TGTGCCAGCAGTGAAGCGGGTCTAGGGGCGAACACCGGGGAGCTGTTTTTT
-	TRBV5-1	TRBJ2-7	TRBD2	CASSLQTGVRLAGPYEQYF	TGCGCCAGCAGCCTCCAGACAGGGGTCAGACTAGCGGGCCCTTACGAGCAGTACTTC
-	TRBV4-2	TRBJ2-7	-	CASSLIGAGEIYEQYF	TGTGCCAGCAGCCTAATAGGGGCAGGAGAGATCTACGAGCAGTACTTC
-	TRBV5-1	TRBJ1-4	TRBD1	CASSLTGGVEKLFF	TGCGCCAGCAGCTTAACAGGGGGAGTGGAAAAACTGTTTTTT
-	TRBV30	TRBJ2-2	TRBD1	CAWRGDRGNTGELFF	TGTGCCTGGAGAGGGGACAGGGGGAACACCGGGGAGCTGTTTTTT
few	TRBV2	TRBJ1-2	-	CASSRDISGYTF	TGTGCCAGCAGCCGGGACATCTCTGGCTACACCTTC
-	TRBV6-5	TRBJ2-7	-	CASSYFGKSYYEQYF	TGTGCCAGCAGTTACTTCGGGAAGTCCTACTACGAGCAGTACTTC
-	TRBV5-1	TRBJ2-1	TRBD2	CASTSGGGSYNEQFF	TGCGCCAGCACCTCTGGCGGGGGGTCCTACAATGAGCAGTTCTTC
-	TRBV7-9	TRBJ2-7	-	CASSLTAGVNYEQYF	TGTGCCAGCAGCTTAACGGCAGGGGTAAACTACGAGCAGTACTTC
-	TRBV5-1	TRBJ2-1	TRBD2	CASSLGAGGYNEQFF	TGCGCCAGCAGCTTGGGAGCGGGAGGGTACAATGAGCAGTTCTTC
-	TRBV27	TRBJ2-3	TRBD1	CASSSNRGRRTDTQYF	TGTGCCAGCAGTTCAAACAGGGGGCGCAGGACAGATACGCAGTATTTT
once	TRBV18	TRBJ2-7	-	CASSPDSYEQYF	TGTGCCAGCTCACCGGACAGCTACGAGCAGTACTTC
once	TRBV27	TRBJ2-3	TRBD2	CASSFTSGRVGTTDTQYF	TGTGCCAGCAGTTTTACTAGCGGGAGGGTGGGGACCACAGATACGCAGTATTTT
-	TRBV27	TRBJ2-7	-	CASSLTAAYEQYF	TGTGCCAGCTCTCTTACAGCTGCTTACGAGCAGTACTTC
-	TRBV21-1	TRBJ2-7	-	CASSKGGQGGYEQYF	TGTGCCAGCAGCAAAGGTGGACAGGGGGGATACGAGCAGTACTTC
-	TRBV19	TRBJ2-7	TRBD1	CASSIVPGQGSYEQYF	TGTGCCAGTAGTATAGTCCCTGGACAGGGGTCCTACGAGCAGTACTTC
-	TRBV28	TRBJ1-5	-	CASRGGTWNQPQHF	TGTGCCAGCAGGGGGGGGACCTGGAATCAGCCCCAGCATTTT
-	TRBV29-1	TRBJ2-5	-	CSASGTQRETQYF	TGCAGCGCTTCCGGGACTCAGCGGGAGACCCAGTACTTC
-	TRBV5-6	TRBJ2-1	TRBD2	CASRLAAGLASYNEQFF	TGTGCCAGCAGATTGGCCGCGGGACTAGCGAGCTACAATGAGCAGTTCTTC
-	TRBV19	TRBJ2-2	TRBD1	CASSGQGASTGELFF	TGTGCCAGTAGTGGACAGGGGGCGAGTACCGGGGAGCTGTTTTTT
-	TRBV7-9	TRBJ1-1	-	CAGHLLADTEAFF	TGTGCCGGGCATCTGTTGGCTGACACTGAAGCTTTCTTT